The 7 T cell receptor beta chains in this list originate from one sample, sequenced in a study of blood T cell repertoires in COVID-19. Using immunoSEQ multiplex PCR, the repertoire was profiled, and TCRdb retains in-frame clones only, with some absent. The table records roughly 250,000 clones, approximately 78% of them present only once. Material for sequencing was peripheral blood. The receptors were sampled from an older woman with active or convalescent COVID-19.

The CDR3 is CASSPLGGGARETQYF. For the CDR3, the DNA is TGTGCCAGCAGTCCACTAGGCGGGGGGGCCAGAGAGACCCAGTACTTC. V and J are TRBV6-2 or TRBV6-3 and TRBJ2-5, with 9 bases fitting TRBD2. The CDR3 has 16 amino acids. Looked up from germline, CDR1 is MNHEY and CDR2 is SVGEGT. V gave up 5 bases and J gave up 4 bases; unmatched junction bases: 11.

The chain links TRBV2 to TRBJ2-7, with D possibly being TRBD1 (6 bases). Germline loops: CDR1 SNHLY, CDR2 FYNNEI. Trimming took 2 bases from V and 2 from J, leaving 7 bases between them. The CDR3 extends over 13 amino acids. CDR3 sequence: CASSEPGAYEQYF. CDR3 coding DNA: TGTGCCAGCAGTGAACCAGGGGCCTACGAGCAGTACTTC.

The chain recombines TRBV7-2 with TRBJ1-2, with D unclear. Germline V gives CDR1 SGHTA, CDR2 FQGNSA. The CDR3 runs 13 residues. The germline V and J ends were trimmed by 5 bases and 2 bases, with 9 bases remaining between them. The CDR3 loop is CASSLDLNYGYTF. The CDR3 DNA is TGTGCCAGCAGCCTGGACTTGAACTATGGCTACACCTTC.

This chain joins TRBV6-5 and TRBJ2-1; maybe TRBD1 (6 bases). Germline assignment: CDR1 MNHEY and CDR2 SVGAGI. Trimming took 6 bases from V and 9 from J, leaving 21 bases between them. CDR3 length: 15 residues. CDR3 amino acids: CASSGSGVGEGEQFF. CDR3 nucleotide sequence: TGTGCCAGCAGCGGGTCAGGGGTCGGTGAGGGTGAGCAGTTCTTC.

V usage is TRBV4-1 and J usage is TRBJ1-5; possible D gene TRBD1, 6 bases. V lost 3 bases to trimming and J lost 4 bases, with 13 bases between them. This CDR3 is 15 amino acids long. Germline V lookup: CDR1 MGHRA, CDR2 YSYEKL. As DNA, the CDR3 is TGCGCCAGCAGCCAGGACGACAGGCTAAATCAGCCCCAGCATTTT. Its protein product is CASSQDDRLNQPQHF.

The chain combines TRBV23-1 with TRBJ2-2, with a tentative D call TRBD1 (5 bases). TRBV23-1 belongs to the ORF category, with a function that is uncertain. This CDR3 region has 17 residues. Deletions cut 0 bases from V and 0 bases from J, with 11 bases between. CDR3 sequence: CASSQSINRTNTGELFF. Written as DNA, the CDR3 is TGCGCCAGCAGTCAATCGATTAACAGGACGAACACCGGGGAGCTGTTTTTT.

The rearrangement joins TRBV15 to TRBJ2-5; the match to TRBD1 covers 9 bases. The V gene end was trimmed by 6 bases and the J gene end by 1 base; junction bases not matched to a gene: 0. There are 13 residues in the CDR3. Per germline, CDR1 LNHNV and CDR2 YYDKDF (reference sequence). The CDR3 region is CATRDRGQETQYF. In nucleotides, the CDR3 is TGTGCCACCAGGGACAGGGGCCAAGAGACCCAGTACTTC.